Listed below are T cell receptor beta chains from one sample, sequenced in a study of control samples from healthy donors and cancer patients. Measured with immunoSEQ multiplex PCR; TCRdb has only the in-frame clones, and not every one. Among tens of thousands of clones, less than 90% were seen once, and the ten largest hold about 50%. The sequenced material came from blood. Receptors originate from a man in his sixties in good health. The CDR3 runs from the conserved cysteine through the conserved F or W. The D gene is left open where the match is weak. Clone size is stated in some rows and not others, as once, few, many or a class when expanded.

>TRBJ1-1|TRBV6-2/TRBV6-3|once|NA
TGTGCCAGCAGCGGTACGGGACGGGGAGACACTGAAGCTTTCTTT
CASSGTGRGDTEAFF
>TRBJ1-5|TRBV19|NA|NA
TGTGCCAGTAGTATCCGCAATAATCAGCCCCAGCATTTT
CASSIRNNQPQHF
>TRBJ2-5|TRBV14|NA|TRBD1
TGTGCCAGCAGCAACATCGCCCCCGACAGGGGTGGGACCCAGTACTTC
CASSNIAPDRGGTQYF
>TRBJ2-7|TRBV2|NA|NA
TGTGCCAGCAGAGGGGGGAGAGGTCGCCGGAACGAGCAGTACTTC
CASRGGRGRRNEQYF
>TRBJ2-1|TRBV2|once|NA
TGTGCCAGCAGTCAAGGAAGGGGAGAGGGGCAGTTCTTC
CASSQGRGEGQFF
>TRBJ2-7|TRBV28|once|NA
TGTGCCAGCAGTTCTCCTCCACGGGCCTACGAGCAGTACTTC
CASSSPPRAYEQYF
>TRBJ2-7|TRBV4-1|NA|TRBD1
TGCGCCAGCAGCCTTAGGGACAGTTACGAGCAGTACTTC
CASSLRDSYEQYF
>TRBJ2-1|TRBV5-5|NA|NA
TGTGCCAGCAGCTTGTACCCGGGGTCAAGCCCAGACAATGAGCAGTTCTTC
CASSLYPGSSPDNEQFF
>TRBJ1-6|TRBV6-6|NA|NA
TGTGCCAGCAGCCCCAGGGGACTTTATAATTCACCCCTCCACTTT
CASSPRGLYNSPLHF
>TRBJ1-1|TRBV19|NA|TRBD1
TGTGCCAGTAGGGACAGGGCGAGTGAAGCTTTCTTT
CASRDRASEAFF